This T cell receptor beta chain was retrieved from a study of blood T cell repertoires in COVID-19. The overall study: Whether acute or convalescent, the COVID-19 samples came from the United States, Italy and Spain.

The germline V gene has CDR1 SGHTA and CDR2 FQGTGA. V was clipped by 4 bases and J by 0 bases, with 7 bases between them. The CDR3 length is 14 residues. In the source study's methods: Amplification of reference gene primers provided the estimated nucleated cell counts. This table comes from immunoSEQ multiplex PCR, and its TCRdb copy is limited to in-frame clones, with some not included. V, J and clone size are those of that table, while D and trimming were read from the DNA. The table records a few hundred thousand clones, 90% of them present only once. The sequenced sample consisted of PBMCs or T cells enriched from blood (not recorded which). The rearrangement links TRBV7-3 to TRBJ1-5; D is possibly TRBD1 (5 bases). This clonotype was sampled from a woman younger than 30 with acute COVID-19. The chain's CDR3 is CASSSRASNQPQHF. The CDR3 nucleotides are TGTGCCAGCAGCTCCAGGGCTAGCAATCAGCCCCAGCATTTT.